This T cell receptor beta chain emerged from a study of PD-L1 blockade in urothelial cancer. Study details: Patients had been given 0 to 3 earlier chemotherapy regimens.

Trimming removed 5 bases at V and 1 base at J, with 11 bases between. CDR1 is WNHNN and CDR2 is SYGVQD in the germline V gene (reference sequence). The CDR3 has 14 amino acids. Clones were sequenced by immunoSEQ multiplex PCR, and TCRdb holds only the in-frame ones, with some missing. The data hold 25,000 to 30,000 clones, with 70% to 90% observed a single time. The specimen was PBMCs, collected around atezolizumab (anti-PD-L1) treatment. J is TRBJ2-5 and V is TRBV10-1, with D tentatively TRBD2 (6 bases). The TCR sequence derives from a man between 45 and 60 years old with urothelial cancer. Here the CDR3 DNA reads TGCGCCAGCAGTTTGGGGGGACCCCAAGAGACCCAGTACTTC. It encodes CASSLGGPQETQYF.